This TCR beta chain was documented in a study of shared clonotypes between healthy human individuals. V gave up 1 base and J gave up 7 bases; unmatched junction bases: 9. This CDR3 region has 15 residues. The germline CDR1 and CDR2 sequences are SGHAT and FQNNGV. Samples underwent the assay at deep level. Sequenced by immunoSEQ multiplex PCR; TCRdb stores in-frame clones only, minus some. The repertoire has fewer than 650,000 clones, around 81% of them found once; the top ten carry around 12%. This TCR derives from a woman aged 40 to 55 in good health. Some clones in this sample may be carry-over from other donors' samples. The chain is built from TRBV11-2 and TRBJ2-7, with TRBD1 matching over 8 bases. Sequencing used PBMCs. The CDR3, as DNA: TGTGCCAGCAGCTTAGGCAACCAGGGGGCGAGTGAGCAGTACTTC. Translation: CASSLGNQGASEQYF.